The 9 T cell receptor beta chains in this list originate from one sample, sequenced in a study of blood T cell repertoires in COVID-19. Sequenced by immunoSEQ multiplex PCR; TCRdb stores in-frame clones only, minus some. The sample lists about 140,000 clones; over 75% were seen once. The sample was PBMCs or T cells enriched from blood (not recorded which). The source of these receptors is a woman between 50 and 59 years old who had recovered from COVID-19.

This clone appeared a single time. This chain joins TRBV2 and TRBJ1-2, with 10 bases lining up with TRBD1. The V and J ends lost 6 bases and 4 bases, in that order; junction bases with no gene match: 2. Germline-derived CDR1 and CDR2 are SNHLY and FYNNEI. The CDR3 extends over 13 amino acids. The CDR3 DNA reads as TGTGCCAGCAGGACAGGGGGCGTCTATGGCTACACCTTC. This codes for CASRTGGVYGYTF.

This rearrangement joins TRBV6-2 or TRBV6-3 to TRBJ2-7; D is possibly TRBD2 (6 bases). Per the germline V gene, CDR1 is MNHEY and CDR2 is SVGEGT. V lost 4 bases and J lost 3, with 10 bases in between. This CDR3 contains 13 residues. The CDR3, as DNA: TGTGCCAGCAGTTGGAGGGAACTCTACGAGCAGTACTTC. Translating gives CASSWRELYEQYF.

CDR3 sequence (DNA): TGTGCCAGCAGCCAAGGACCGACAGGAGAGAACACTGAAGCTTTCTTT. Its translation is CASSQGPTGENTEAFF. The V and J genes are TRBV3-1 (or the pseudogene TRBV3-2) and TRBJ1-1, with a weak D call TRBD1 (6 bases). The CDR3 spans 16 residues. The V end was cut by 1 base, the J end by 1 base, with 13 bases between. Germline V gives CDR1 LGHDT, CDR2 YNNKEL (reference sequence).

This clone was recorded once. The V call is TRBV18, the J call TRBJ1-6, with TRBD1 as a possible D gene (5 bases). CDR3 size: 14 residues. V was shortened by 6 bases and J by 7 bases, with 13 bases between the two germline ends. CDR1 and CDR2 from the germline V gene are KGHSH and LQKENI. CDR3 in amino acids: CASSPTDKNSPLHF. The CDR3 region has the DNA TGTGCCAGCTCGCCAACGGACAAAAATTCACCCCTCCACTTT.

In nucleotides, the CDR3 is TGTGCCCCACCGGACAGGGTTGAAGAGGACTATGGCTACACCTTC. Translated: CAPPDRVEEDYGYTF. The rearrangement uses TRBV19 and TRBJ1-2; 8 bases agree with TRBD1. V shed 11 bases, J shed 3 bases, and the junction held 14 bases outside the gene matches. Germline V gives CDR1 LNHDA, CDR2 SQIVND (reference sequence). This CDR3 is 15 amino acids long.

The chain couples TRBV3-1 (or the pseudogene TRBV3-2) to TRBJ2-7; D possibly corresponds to TRBD2 (6 bases). Germline CDR1 is LGHDT and CDR2 is YNNKEL (reference sequence). The CDR3 totals 16 residues. V lost 7 bases, J lost 0 bases, and 19 bases lay in between. The CDR3 here is CASNSGGLMSSYEQYF. In nucleotides, the CDR3 is TGTGCCAGCAACTCCGGGGGTCTGATGAGCTCCTACGAGCAGTACTTC.

The chain employs TRBV11-3 and TRBJ1-3, with 8 bases fitting TRBD1. The V gene's germline CDR1 is SGHNT and CDR2 YENEEA. The CDR3 length is 16 residues. Losses at the gene ends were 5 bases for V and 2 bases for J; bases not matched to a gene: 8. The CDR3 region is CASSRTLTGAGNTIYF. In nucleotides, the CDR3 is TGTGCCAGCAGCCGTACACTGACAGGGGCTGGAAACACCATATATTTT. The full variable domain, its missing parts supplied by reference TRBV11-3 and TRBJ1-3, is EAGVVQSPRYKIIEKKQPVAFWCNPISGHNTLYWYLQNLGQGPELLIRYENEEAVDDSQLPKDRFSAERLKGVDSTLKIQPAELGDSAVYLCASSRTLTGAGNTIYFGEGSWLTVV.

The rearrangement uses TRBV30 and TRBJ1-2; D gene unclear. V lost 3 bases to trimming and J lost 4 bases, with 15 bases between them. Germline loops: CDR1 GTSNPN, CDR2 SVGIG (reference sequence). The CDR3 runs 14 residues. This CDR3 is CAWRVPSRIYGYTF. Written as DNA, the CDR3 is TGTGCCTGGAGAGTCCCTTCCAGGATCTATGGCTACACCTTC.

The V call is TRBV3-1 (or the pseudogene TRBV3-2), the J call TRBJ2-5; the match to TRBD2 covers 11 bases. This CDR3 is built from 16 residues. Germline CDR1 is LGHDT and CDR2 is YNNKEL (reference sequence). V dropped 6 bases and J dropped 3; count of bases not matched to a gene: 9. CDR3 loop: CASRIGLAGGKETQYF. CDR3 bases: TGTGCCAGCAGGATCGGGTTAGCGGGAGGGAAAGAGACCCAGTACTTC.